The clone carrying this T cell receptor (beta chain) was recorded many times. Its antigen is not known. The data were obtained in a study of T cells in Graves' hyperthyroidism and ophthalmopathy. As for the study in general: Peripheral blood was collected at initial diagnosis, before any treatment.

Whole-study results and caveats: A median approximately 6.8 months before onset, the model predicted ophthalmopathy. Blood held most thyroid clonotypes expanded above 0.001 frequency.

This CDR3 is built from 14 residues. V gave up 6 bases and J gave up 1 base, with 14 bases separating them. From germline, CDR1 is SQVTM and CDR2 ANQGSEA. TCR beta CDR3 region amplification was performed from RNA transcripts. TCR CDR3 underwent first-round RT-PCR with the HTBI primer set. Each CDR3 protein gets one entry after TCRdb re-called the multiplex PCR reads with MiXCR. The sample holds 300,000 to 400,000 distinct CDR3 sequences, about 13% seen once. Newly diagnosed hyperthyroidism, duration under 2 months, in patients aged 18 to 65. Sample: blood. V usage is TRBV29-1 and J usage is TRBJ2-3; possible D gene TRBD1, 6 bases. This TCR was recovered from a woman aged 18-29 years with Graves' hyperthyroidism. CDR3 loop: CSVRPGARTDTQYF. The DNA of the CDR3 is TGCAGCGTGAGACCAGGGGCTCGCACAGATACGCAGTATTTT.